This TCR beta chain emerged from a study of blood T cell repertoires in COVID-19. Germline-derived CDR1 and CDR2 are LNHDA and SQIVND (reference sequence). V dropped 3 bases and J dropped 2 bases, with 16 bases sitting between them. CDR3 length equals 16 residues. Original analysis: Estimates of nucleated cell counts were drawn from the amplification of reference gene primers. Measured with immunoSEQ multiplex PCR; TCRdb has only the in-frame clones, and not every one. V, J and clone size are those of that table, while D and trimming were read from the DNA. Here the sample spans roughly 70,000 clones, around 89% being singletons.

Sequencing was done on a sample of peripheral blood. This rearrangement joins TRBV19 to TRBJ1-2; weak D call: TRBD1 (6 bases). This TCR came from a human donor in a cohort sampled during active COVID-19. CDR3 sequence reads: CASSITVGTKNYGYTF. The CDR3, as DNA: TGTGCCAGTAGTATCACTGTTGGGACAAAAAACTATGGCTACACCTTC.